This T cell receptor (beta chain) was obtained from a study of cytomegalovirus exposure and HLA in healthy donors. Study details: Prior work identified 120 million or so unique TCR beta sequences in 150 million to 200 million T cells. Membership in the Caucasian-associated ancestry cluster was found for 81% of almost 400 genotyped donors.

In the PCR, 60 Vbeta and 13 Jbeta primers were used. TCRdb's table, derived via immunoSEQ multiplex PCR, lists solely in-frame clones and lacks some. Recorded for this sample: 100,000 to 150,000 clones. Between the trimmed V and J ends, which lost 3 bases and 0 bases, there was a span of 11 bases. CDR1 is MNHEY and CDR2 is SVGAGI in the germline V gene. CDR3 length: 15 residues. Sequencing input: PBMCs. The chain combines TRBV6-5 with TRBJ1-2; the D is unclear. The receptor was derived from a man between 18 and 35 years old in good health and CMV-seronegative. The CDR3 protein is CASSYLGAANYGYTF. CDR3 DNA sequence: TGTGCCAGCAGTTATCTCGGAGCAGCTAACTATGGCTACACCTTC.